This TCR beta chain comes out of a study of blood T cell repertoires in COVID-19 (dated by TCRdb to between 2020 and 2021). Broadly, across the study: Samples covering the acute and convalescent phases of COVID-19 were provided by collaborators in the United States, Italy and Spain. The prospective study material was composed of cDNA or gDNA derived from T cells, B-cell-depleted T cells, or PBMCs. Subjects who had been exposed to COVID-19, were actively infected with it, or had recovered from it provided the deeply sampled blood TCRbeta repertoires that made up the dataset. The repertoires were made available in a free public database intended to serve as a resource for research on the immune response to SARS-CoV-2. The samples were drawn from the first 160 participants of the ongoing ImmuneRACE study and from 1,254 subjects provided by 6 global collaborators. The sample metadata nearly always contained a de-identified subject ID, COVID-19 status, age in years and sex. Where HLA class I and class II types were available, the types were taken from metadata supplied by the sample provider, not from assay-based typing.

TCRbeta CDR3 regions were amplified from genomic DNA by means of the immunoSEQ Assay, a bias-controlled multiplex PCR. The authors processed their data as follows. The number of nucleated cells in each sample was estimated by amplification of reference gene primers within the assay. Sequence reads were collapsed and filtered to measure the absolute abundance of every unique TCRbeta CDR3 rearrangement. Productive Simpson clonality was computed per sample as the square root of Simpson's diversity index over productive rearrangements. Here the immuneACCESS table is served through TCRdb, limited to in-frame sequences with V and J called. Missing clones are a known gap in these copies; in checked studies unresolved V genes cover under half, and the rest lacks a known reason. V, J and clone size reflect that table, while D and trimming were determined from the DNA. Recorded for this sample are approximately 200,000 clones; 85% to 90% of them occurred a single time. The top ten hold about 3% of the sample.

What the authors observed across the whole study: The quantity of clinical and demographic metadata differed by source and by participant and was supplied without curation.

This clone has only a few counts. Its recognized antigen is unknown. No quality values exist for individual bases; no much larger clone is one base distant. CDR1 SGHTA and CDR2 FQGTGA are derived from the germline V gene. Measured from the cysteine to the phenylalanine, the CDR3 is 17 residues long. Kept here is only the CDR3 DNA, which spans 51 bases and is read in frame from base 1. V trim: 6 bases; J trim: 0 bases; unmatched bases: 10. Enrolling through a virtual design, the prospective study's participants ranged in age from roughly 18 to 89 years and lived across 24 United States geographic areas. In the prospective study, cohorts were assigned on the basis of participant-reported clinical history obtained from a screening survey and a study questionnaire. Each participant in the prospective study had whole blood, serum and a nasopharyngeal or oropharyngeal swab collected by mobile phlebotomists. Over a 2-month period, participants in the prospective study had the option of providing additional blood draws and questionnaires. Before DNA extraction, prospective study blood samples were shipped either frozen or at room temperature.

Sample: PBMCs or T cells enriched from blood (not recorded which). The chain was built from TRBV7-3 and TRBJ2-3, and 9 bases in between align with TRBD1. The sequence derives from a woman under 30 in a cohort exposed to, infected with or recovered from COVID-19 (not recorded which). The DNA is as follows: TGTGCCAGCAGTTCCGGACAGGGGATTACTAGCACAGATACGCAGTATTTT. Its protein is CASSSGQGITSTDTQYF.